The 5 T cell receptor beta chains below come from one sample, sequenced in a study of radiotherapy plus CTLA-4 blockade in lung cancer (dated by TCRdb to 2016 to 2018). Library prep was done by the immunoSEQ multiplex PCR assay. TCRdb limited this immuneACCESS table to in-frame rearrangements with V and J called. A share of clones is missing; checked studies link under half to unresolved V genes, and the rest is unexplained. The sample table records around 56,000 clones; under 80% of these occur just once. 16% of the sample comes from the top ten. This specimen consisted of peripheral blood, obtained from a patient treated with radiotherapy plus ipilimumab. These TCRs come from a human donor with non-small cell lung cancer who had a complete response to radiotherapy plus ipilimumab.

The chain uses TRBV29-1 and TRBJ2-1, with TRBD2 matching 7 bases. Germline V CDR1 and CDR2: SQVTM, ANQGSEA. There are 11 residues in the CDR3. The ends lost 4 bases at V and 12 bases at J; junction bases unmatched: 6. The CDR3 nucleotides read TGCAGCGTTGCGGGGGGTTTGCGGCAGTTCTTC. Protein sequence: CSVAGGLRQFF.

There are a few counts of this clone. DNA of the CDR3: TGCGCCAGCAGTGGGGTGGCCCAGGGGGGCGAGAGCACTGAAGCTTTCTTT. It specifies CASSGVAQGGESTEAFF. The chain links TRBV10-2 to TRBJ1-1; 7 positions match TRBD1. From germline, CDR1 is WSHSY and CDR2 SAAADI. The length of the CDR3 is 17 residues. After removal of 4 bases from V and 4 bases from J, the junction contained 15 bases not matched to a gene.

With respect to this clone: A read error may account for a junction end that differs from germline. Other DNA sequences in this specimen translate into the identical CDR3. The chain combines TRBV10-3 with TRBJ1-1, with TRBD1 identical over 7 bases. This CDR3 has 13 residues. Germline lookup yields CDR1 ENHRY and CDR2 SYGVKD. Written as DNA, the CDR3 is TGTGCCATCAGGTCACAGGGGAACACCGAAGCTTTCTTT. It yields the protein CAIRSQGNTEAFF.

This chain joins TRBV6-5 and TRBJ1-1, with D possibly matching TRBD1 (5 bases). Germline V CDR1 and CDR2: MNHEY, SVGAGI. V was shortened by 10 bases and J by 4 bases, with 19 bases between the two germline ends. The CDR3 loop spans 14 amino acids. CDR3: CATTPEGRVTEAFF. The CDR3 region has the DNA TGTGCCACCACCCCGGAGGGGCGCGTCACTGAAGCTTTCTTT.

J is TRBJ1-4 and V is TRBV2; D is unclear. The CDR3 has 13 residues. V was cut by 7 bases and J by 6 bases, with 12 bases left in between. Germline-derived CDR1 and CDR2 are SNHLY and FYNNEI. CDR3 sequence reads: CASTVGVDEKLFF. CDR3 DNA sequence: TGTGCCAGCACGGTGGGAGTGGATGAAAAACTGTTTTTT.